The rows below give T cell receptor beta chains drawn from one sample of a study of shared clonotypes between healthy human individuals. Using immunoSEQ multiplex PCR, the repertoire was profiled, and TCRdb retains in-frame clones only, with some absent. Of a few million clones listed, around 93% are singletons. The sample was naive CD4+ T cells from PBMCs. Receptors originate from a man aged 18 to 35 in good health. Some clones in this sample may be carry-over from other donors' samples. CDR3s leave out the opening cysteine and the closing phenylalanine or tryptophan. Each record gives: V gene, J gene, D gene, CDR3 protein. A D gene is named only where the DNA matches it firmly.

V gene: TRBV9; J gene: TRBJ2-1; D gene: -; CDR3 protein: ASSVAGGISYNEQF
V gene: TRBV28; J gene: TRBJ1-1; D gene: -; CDR3 protein: ASSPHYRDTEAF
V gene: TRBV2; J gene: TRBJ1-1; D gene: -; CDR3 protein: ASSEAGYEAF
V gene: TRBV7-3; J gene: TRBJ2-7; D gene: -; CDR3 protein: ASRSGSSEQY
V gene: TRBV6-5; J gene: TRBJ2-7; D gene: -; CDR3 protein: ASSYADLKEQY
V gene: TRBV5-1; J gene: TRBJ2-1; D gene: -; CDR3 protein: ASSFSLNEQF
V gene: TRBV5-1; J gene: TRBJ1-3; D gene: -; CDR3 protein: ASSLWAVENTIY
V gene: TRBV30; J gene: TRBJ2-1; D gene: -; CDR3 protein: AWSVQLTGNEQF
V gene: TRBV5-5; J gene: TRBJ2-6; D gene: -; CDR3 protein: ASSTTGTGANVLT
V gene: TRBV13; J gene: TRBJ1-2; D gene: -; CDR3 protein: ASTDTFVRGNYGYT
V gene: TRBV7-9; J gene: TRBJ2-7; D gene: -; CDR3 protein: ASSSAGTVYEQY
V gene: TRBV6-6; J gene: TRBJ1-1; D gene: -; CDR3 protein: ASMGFSEAF
V gene: TRBV9; J gene: TRBJ2-3; D gene: -; CDR3 protein: ASSATGSDTQY
V gene: TRBV30; J gene: TRBJ1-1; D gene: TRBD1; CDR3 protein: ACEPWLIGGPNTEAF
V gene: TRBV2; J gene: TRBJ1-2; D gene: -; CDR3 protein: ASSAGLPYGYT